Listed below are T cell receptor beta chains from one sample, sequenced in a study of cytomegalovirus exposure and HLA in healthy donors. Profiled with immunoSEQ multiplex PCR; TCRdb holds only in-frame clones, not every one. There are about 130,000 clones in the sample; around 80% occur only once, and roughly 1.8% lies in the top ten. The sequenced sample was PBMCs. Source of these receptors: a woman between 35 and 50 years old in good health and CMV-seronegative. CDR3s include the opening cysteine and the closing phenylalanine or tryptophan. Each record gives: clone size, J gene, V gene, D gene, CDR3 length, CDR3 protein, CDR3 DNA. The D gene is left open where the match is weak. Clone size is shown for a subset of rows, as once, few, many or a class of expanded clone.

once	TRBJ2-1	TRBV29-1	.	12	CSAPRTYNEQFF	TGCAGCGCCCCCAGGACCTACAATGAGCAGTTCTTC
.	TRBJ1-5	TRBV30	TRBD1	14	CAWSAPGQGQPQHF	TGTGCCTGGAGCGCCCCGGGACAGGGACAGCCCCAGCATTTT
.	TRBJ1-3	TRBV30	TRBD1	14	CALGQGALRNTIYF	TGTGCCTTGGGACAGGGGGCCTTAAGAAACACCATATATTTT
.	TRBJ1-5	TRBV5-6	.	13	CASSSQGLQPQHF	TGTGCCAGCAGCTCACAGGGTCTCCAACCCCAGCATTTT
.	TRBJ2-1	TRBV5-6	TRBD1	17	CASSQGGLRISYNEQFF	TGTGCCAGCAGCCAAGGGGGCCTCCGAATTTCCTACAATGAGCAGTTCTTC
few	TRBJ1-6	TRBV6-1	.	15	CASSVTGLSNSPLHF	TGTGCCAGCAGCGTAACAGGGCTCTCCAATTCACCCCTCCACTTT
.	TRBJ2-7	TRBV7-8	TRBD1	14	CASSLAGGQGAKYF	TGTGCCAGCAGCTTGGCCGGAGGACAGGGTGCTAAGTACTTC
.	TRBJ2-2	TRBV9	TRBD2	16	CASSVWASGGTGELFF	TGTGCCAGCAGCGTTTGGGCTAGCGGGGGCACCGGGGAGCTGTTTTTT
.	TRBJ1-6	TRBV15	.	19	CATSRDIRGSRGRGSPLHF	TGTGCCACCAGCAGAGATATACGGGGAAGCAGGGGTAGGGGATCACCCCTCCACTTT
.	TRBJ2-3	TRBV29-1	TRBD2	15	CSLGSRGREADTQYF	TGCAGCCTAGGATCTCGCGGGAGAGAAGCAGATACGCAGTATTTT
.	TRBJ1-3	TRBV19	TRBD1	14	CASIPRGTGNTIYF	TGTGCCAGCATTCCCAGGGGGACTGGAAACACCATATATTTT
.	TRBJ2-7	TRBV19	TRBD2	16	CASSLRRGGDSYEQYF	TGTGCCAGTAGTCTTCGTCGGGGGGGCGACTCCTACGAGCAGTACTTC
.	TRBJ2-3	TRBV5-1	TRBD2	15	CASSFSGASTDTQYF	TGCGCCAGCAGCTTCAGCGGGGCTAGCACAGATACGCAGTATTTT
.	TRBJ2-1	TRBV5-1	.	11	CASKGGNEQFF	TGCGCCAGCAAAGGGGGCAATGAGCAGTTCTTC
few	TRBJ1-2	TRBV21-1	.	15	CASSTTWEDFYGYTF	TGTGCCAGCAGCACCACCTGGGAGGACTTCTATGGCTACACCTTC
once	TRBJ2-4	TRBV5-7	.	11	CASSLENSQYF	TGTGCCAGCAGCTTGGAGAACAGTCAGTACTTC